The present T cell receptor (beta chain) was sequenced within a study of T cell responses to AZD1222 COVID-19 vaccine. Whole-study context: Pooling covered second doses at about 4 or about 12 weeks.

Using immunoSEQ multiplex PCR, the repertoire was profiled, and TCRdb retains in-frame clones only, with some absent. The sample yields about 62,000 clones, over 70% seen once. The CDR3 runs to 16 residues. V was pared by 0 bases and J by 3 bases, with 7 bases of the junction left unmatched. Germline V gene data show CDR1 as SQVTM and CDR2 as ANQGSEA. Study results and caveats: Just six AZD1222 recipients were seropositive at baseline. White British donors predominated, females outnumbered males, and clonal diversity was possibly underestimated.

As for this clone: The antigen is not known.

Sequenced here: peripheral blood, sampled on day 0 of AZD1222 vaccination. This receptor was taken from an adult in good health. The chain carries TRBV29-1 and TRBJ1-4; 7 positions match TRBD1. The chain's CDR3 is CSVEERQGGSNEKLFF. For the CDR3, the DNA is TGCAGCGTTGAAGAGAGGCAGGGGGGGTCTAATGAAAAACTGTTTTTT. Based on the CDR3 plus reference TRBV29-1 and TRBJ1-4, the full variable domain is SAVISQKPSRDICQRGTSLTIQCQVDSQVTMMFWYRQQPGQSLTLIATANQGSEATYESGFVIDKFPISRPNLTFSTLTVSNMSPEDSSIYLCSVEERQGGSNEKLFFGSGTQLSVL.